This T cell receptor (beta chain) was documented in a study of T cell responses to AZD1222 COVID-19 vaccine. Produced via immunoSEQ multiplex PCR; TCRdb's table is partial and in-frame only. The sample holds about 76,000 clones; about 88% are singletons and the top ten take under 13%. J gave up 5 bases and V 4 bases, and 5 bases lay outside the gene matches. Germline V gene lookup returns CDR1 LGHDT and CDR2 YNNKEL (reference sequence). The CDR3 loop spans 14 amino acids. V usage is TRBV3-1 (or the pseudogene TRBV3-2) and J usage is TRBJ1-5, with TRBD1 matching 7 bases. This material consisted of peripheral blood, taken on day 0 of AZD1222 vaccination. The clonotype was recovered from an adult in good health. The CDR3 DNA follows: TGTGCCAGCAGCCGAGACAGGGTGGATCAGCCCCAGCATTTT. Amino acid sequence: CASSRDRVDQPQHF.